These T cell receptor beta chains were read from a single sample in a study of shared clonotypes between healthy human individuals. Libraries were prepared by immunoSEQ multiplex PCR; TCRdb keeps only in-frame clonotypes and omits some of them. The data show over a million clones, roughly 95% seen once. Sequenced: naive CD4+ T cells sorted from blood. These receptors all stem from a man aged 30 to 39 in good health. CDR3s include the opening cysteine and the closing phenylalanine or tryptophan. Size is stated for part of the rows, as once, few or many counts, or as a class when the clone is expanded.

size: NA
V: TRBV25-1
J: TRBJ2-1
length: 15
CDR3: CASSELVGGLGEQFF

size: NA
V: TRBV7-8
J: TRBJ2-5
length: 13
CDR3: CASETGGLETQYF

size: once
V: TRBV5-6
J: TRBJ2-2
length: 14
CDR3: CASSAGQITGELFF

size: NA
V: TRBV25-1
J: TRBJ2-6
length: 16
CDR3: CASSRASGSGANVLTF

size: once
V: TRBV18
J: TRBJ1-4
length: 15
CDR3: CASSSTGPQAEKLFF

size: NA
V: TRBV4-1
J: TRBJ2-3
length: 12
CDR3: CASSHSTDTQYF

size: NA
V: TRBV10-3
J: TRBJ2-7
length: 14
CDR3: CAISPRDTSYEQYF

size: NA
V: TRBV10-3
J: TRBJ2-1
length: 15
CDR3: CAISLSGVTYNEQFF

size: NA
V: TRBV9
J: TRBJ2-7
length: 13
CDR3: CASSVGAGDAEYF

size: few
V: TRBV19
J: TRBJ2-2
length: 14
CDR3: CASRRTGDTGELFF

size: NA
V: TRBV19
J: TRBJ2-1
length: 11
CDR3: CASREGYEQFF

size: NA
V: TRBV29-1
J: TRBJ2-7
length: 11
CDR3: CSVLVVYEQYF

size: NA
V: TRBV5-1
J: TRBJ2-7
length: 14
CDR3: CASSLGRSSYEQYF

size: NA
V: TRBV6-5
J: TRBJ1-3
length: 15
CDR3: CASSYSTVDGNTIYF

size: NA
V: TRBV20-1
J: TRBJ2-1
length: 10
CDR3: CSASTNEQFF

size: NA
V: TRBV5-1
J: TRBJ1-2
length: 15
CDR3: CASSLEYRDSYGYTF

size: NA
V: TRBV15
J: TRBJ2-2
length: 15
CDR3: CATSRDMGKTGELFF

size: NA
V: TRBV28
J: TRBJ2-3
length: 15
CDR3: CASSLTSDGTDTQYF

size: many
V: TRBV7-8
J: TRBJ2-7
length: 16
CDR3: CASSLVPSGRLYEQYF

size: NA
V: TRBV10-3
J: TRBJ2-1
length: 15
CDR3: CAINRNSGTYNEQFF

size: NA
V: TRBV29-1
J: TRBJ2-7
length: 15
CDR3: CSVDSGLAGESEQYF

size: NA
V: TRBV5-1
J: TRBJ2-1
length: 16
CDR3: CASSLRTSGSANEQFF

size: NA
V: TRBV14
J: TRBJ2-7
length: 14
CDR3: CASSRRLAGVEQYF

size: NA
V: TRBV25-1
J: TRBJ1-1
length: 13
CDR3: CASRISLGTEAFF

size: NA
V: TRBV19
J: TRBJ2-3
length: 16
CDR3: CASSFPRGQGTDTQYF

size: NA
V: TRBV10-3
J: TRBJ1-2
length: 15
CDR3: CAISDEGQGAYGYTF

size: NA
V: TRBV9
J: TRBJ2-7
length: 14
CDR3: CASSAEGWAREQYF

size: NA
V: TRBV18
J: TRBJ1-4
length: 13
CDR3: CATSGGGGEKLFF

size: NA
V: TRBV7-9
J: TRBJ2-3
length: 12
CDR3: CASSSQTDTQYF

size: few
V: TRBV11-2
J: TRBJ2-7
length: 15
CDR3: CASSLVGGSSYEQYF

size: NA
V: TRBV5-1
J: TRBJ2-2
length: 16
CDR3: CASSVAGGPGTGELFF

size: NA
V: TRBV7-3
J: TRBJ2-1
length: 20
CDR3: CASSSYTGVPGRPSYNEQFF

size: NA
V: TRBV2
J: TRBJ2-7
length: 14
CDR3: CASSASRGSYEQYF

size: NA
V: TRBV2
J: TRBJ2-5
length: 14
CDR3: CASSDVSGQETQYF

size: NA
V: TRBV7-9
J: TRBJ2-1
length: 13
CDR3: CASSLVSYNEQFF

size: NA
V: TRBV7-8
J: TRBJ1-2
length: 14
CDR3: CASSTAQGNYGYTF